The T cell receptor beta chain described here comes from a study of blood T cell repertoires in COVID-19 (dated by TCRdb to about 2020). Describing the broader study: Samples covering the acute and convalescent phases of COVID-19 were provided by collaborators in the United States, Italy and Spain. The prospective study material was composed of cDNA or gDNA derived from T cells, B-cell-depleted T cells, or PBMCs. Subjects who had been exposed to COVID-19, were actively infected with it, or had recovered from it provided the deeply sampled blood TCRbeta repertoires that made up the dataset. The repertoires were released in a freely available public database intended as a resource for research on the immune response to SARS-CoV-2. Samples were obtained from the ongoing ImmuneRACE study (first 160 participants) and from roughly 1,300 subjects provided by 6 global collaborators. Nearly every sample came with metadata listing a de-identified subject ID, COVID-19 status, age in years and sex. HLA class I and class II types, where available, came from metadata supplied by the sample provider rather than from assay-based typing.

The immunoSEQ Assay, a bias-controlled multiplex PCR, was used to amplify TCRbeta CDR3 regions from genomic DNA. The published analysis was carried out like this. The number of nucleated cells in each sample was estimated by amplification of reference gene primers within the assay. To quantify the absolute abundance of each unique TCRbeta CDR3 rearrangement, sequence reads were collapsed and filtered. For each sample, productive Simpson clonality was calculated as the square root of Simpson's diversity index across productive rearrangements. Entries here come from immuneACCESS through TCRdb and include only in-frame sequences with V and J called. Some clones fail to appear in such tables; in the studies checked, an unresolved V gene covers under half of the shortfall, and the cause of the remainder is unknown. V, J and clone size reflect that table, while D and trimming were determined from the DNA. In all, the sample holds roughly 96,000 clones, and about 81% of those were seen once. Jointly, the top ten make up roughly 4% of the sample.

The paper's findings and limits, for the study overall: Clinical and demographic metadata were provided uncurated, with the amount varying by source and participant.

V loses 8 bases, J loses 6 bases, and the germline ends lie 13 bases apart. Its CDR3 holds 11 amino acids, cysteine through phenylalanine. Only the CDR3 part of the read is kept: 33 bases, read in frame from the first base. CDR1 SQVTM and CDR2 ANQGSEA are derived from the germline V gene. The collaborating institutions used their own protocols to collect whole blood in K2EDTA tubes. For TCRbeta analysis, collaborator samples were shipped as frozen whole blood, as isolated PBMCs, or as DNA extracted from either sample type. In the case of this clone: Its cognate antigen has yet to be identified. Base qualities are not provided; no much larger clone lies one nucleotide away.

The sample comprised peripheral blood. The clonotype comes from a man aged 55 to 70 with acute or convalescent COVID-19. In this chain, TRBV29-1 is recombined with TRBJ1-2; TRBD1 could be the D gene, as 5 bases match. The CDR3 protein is CSLGAVDGYTF. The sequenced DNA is TGCAGCCTAGGGGCAGTGGATGGCTACACCTTC.